The present entry profiles one T cell receptor beta chain with its context. The entry originates in a study of PD-L1 blockade in urothelial cancer. About the study: Timepoints chosen for blood analysis were 3 weeks (second dose) and 6 weeks after treatment start.

The sample's time point: peripheral blood 6 weeks after treatment start. Synthetic templates analogous to TCR were spiked into all PCRs individually. The assay was immunoSEQ multiplex PCR, and TCRdb's table has in-frame clones only and misses some. The sample has more than 60,000 clones, 88% seen once. The CDR3 is 13 amino acids. V trimming: 3 bases; J trimming: 7 bases; junction bases outside the gene matches: 3. Germline values: CDR1 LNHDA, CDR2 SQIVND (reference sequence). The sequence was obtained from a man in his sixties with urothelial cancer. Sequencing was performed on PBMCs, taken around atezolizumab (anti-PD-L1) treatment. The V gene is TRBV19, the J gene TRBJ2-1, with 7 positions matching TRBD1. CDR3 in DNA: TGTGCCAGTAGTATGGGGACAGAGAATGAGCAGTTCTTC. Translated, it gives CASSMGTENEQFF.